This T cell receptor (beta chain) was captured by sequencing in a study of blood T cell repertoires in COVID-19 (dated by TCRdb to 2018 to 2021). At the level of the whole study: Samples covering the acute and convalescent phases of COVID-19 were provided by collaborators in the United States, Italy and Spain. The material from the prospective study consisted of cDNA or gDNA derived from T cells, B-cell-depleted T cells, or PBMCs. Deeply sampled blood TCRbeta repertoires from subjects exposed to, actively infected with, or recovered from COVID-19 were included in the dataset. The repertoires were released in a freely available public database intended as a resource for research on the immune response to SARS-CoV-2. The samples were drawn from two sources: the first 160 participants of the ongoing ImmuneRACE study, and 1,200 or so subjects contributed by 6 global collaborators. The sample metadata nearly always contained a de-identified subject ID, COVID-19 status, age in years and sex. Where available, HLA class I and class II types were obtained from metadata supplied by the sample provider rather than from assay-based typing. Study-level results and caveats: The amount of clinical and demographic metadata varied by source and participant and was provided uncurated.

The CDR3 numbers 15 residues from cysteine through phenylalanine. CDR3 DNA only is kept here, 45 bases in frame from base 1. For CDR1 and CDR2, the germline V gene lists SNHLY and FYNNEI. Cut back by 3 bases and 2 bases, the V and J ends lie 13 bases apart. On this clone: The antigen this receptor binds is unknown. No per-base quality is available; no much larger clone lies one base away.

TCRbeta CDR3 regions were amplified from genomic DNA by means of the immunoSEQ Assay, a bias-controlled multiplex PCR. As for the original processing: The number of nucleated cells in each sample was estimated by amplification of reference gene primers within the assay. To quantify the absolute abundance of each unique TCRbeta CDR3 rearrangement, sequence reads were collapsed and filtered. For each sample, productive Simpson clonality was calculated as the square root of Simpson's diversity index across productive rearrangements. Sourced from immuneACCESS, this table was stored by TCRdb with only in-frame sequences that have V and J called. A share of the clones is absent; for the studies checked, an unresolved V gene accounts for under half, and the remainder has no known explanation. That table is the source of V, J and clone size, and D and trimming were worked out from the DNA. Counted in this sample were around 37,000 clones; roughly 89% of them appeared once. The ten largest clones represent 20% to 25% of the sample.

Each collaborating institution followed its own protocols to collect whole blood in K2EDTA tubes. For TCRbeta analysis, collaborator samples were shipped as frozen whole blood, as isolated PBMCs, or as DNA extracted from either sample type. The sequenced sample consisted of peripheral blood. The chain links TRBV2 with TRBJ2-5; possibly the D gene is TRBD2, per 6 matching bases. This TCR derives from a man in his 60s with active or convalescent COVID-19. The CDR3 amino acid sequence is: CASSDWDRGQETQYF. The DNA sequence follows: TGTGCCAGCAGTGATTGGGACCGGGGGCAAGAGACCCAGTACTTC.